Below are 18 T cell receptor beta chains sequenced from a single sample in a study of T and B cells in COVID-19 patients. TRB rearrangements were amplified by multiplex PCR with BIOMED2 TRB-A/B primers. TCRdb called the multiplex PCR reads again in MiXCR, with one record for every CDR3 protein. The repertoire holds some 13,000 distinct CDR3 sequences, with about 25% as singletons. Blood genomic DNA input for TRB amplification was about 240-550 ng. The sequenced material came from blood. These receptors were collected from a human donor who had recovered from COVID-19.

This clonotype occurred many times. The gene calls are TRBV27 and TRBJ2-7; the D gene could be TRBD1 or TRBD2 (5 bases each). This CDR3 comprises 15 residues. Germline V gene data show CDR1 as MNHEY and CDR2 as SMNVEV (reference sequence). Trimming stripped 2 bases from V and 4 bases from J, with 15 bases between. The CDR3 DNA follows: TGTGCCAGCAGTTTACGGCCGGGGCTAGGGTACGAGCAGTACTTC. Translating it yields CASSLRPGLGYEQYF.

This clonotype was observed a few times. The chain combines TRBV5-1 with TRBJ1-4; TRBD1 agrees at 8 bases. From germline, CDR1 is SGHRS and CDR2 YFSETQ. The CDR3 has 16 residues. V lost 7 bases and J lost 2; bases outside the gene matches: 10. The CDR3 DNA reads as TGCGCCAGCCACGAGGCAGGGGGCCTGACTAATGAAAAACTGTTTTTT. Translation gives CASHEAGGLTNEKLFF.

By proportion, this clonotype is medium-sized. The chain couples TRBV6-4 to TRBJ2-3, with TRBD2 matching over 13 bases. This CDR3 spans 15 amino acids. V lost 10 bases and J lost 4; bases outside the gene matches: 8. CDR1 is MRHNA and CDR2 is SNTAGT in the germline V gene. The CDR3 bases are TGTGCCACCTCACTAGCGGGGGGGTTGGCAGATACGCAGTATTTT. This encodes CATSLAGGLADTQYF.

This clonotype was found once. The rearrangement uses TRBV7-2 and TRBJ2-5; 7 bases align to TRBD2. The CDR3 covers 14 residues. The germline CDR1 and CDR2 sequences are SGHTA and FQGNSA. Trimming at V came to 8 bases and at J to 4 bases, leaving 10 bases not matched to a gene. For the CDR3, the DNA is TGTGCCAGCGGGAGCGGGGAGGGTAGAGAGACCCAGTACTTC. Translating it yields CASGSGEGRETQYF.

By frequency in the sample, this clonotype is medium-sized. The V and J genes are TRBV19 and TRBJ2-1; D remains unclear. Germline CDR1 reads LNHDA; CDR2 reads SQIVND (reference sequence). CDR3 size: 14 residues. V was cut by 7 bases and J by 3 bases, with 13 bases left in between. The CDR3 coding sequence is TGTGCCAGTAATAATTGGGCCAGCTACAATGAGCAGTTCTTC. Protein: CASNNWASYNEQFF.

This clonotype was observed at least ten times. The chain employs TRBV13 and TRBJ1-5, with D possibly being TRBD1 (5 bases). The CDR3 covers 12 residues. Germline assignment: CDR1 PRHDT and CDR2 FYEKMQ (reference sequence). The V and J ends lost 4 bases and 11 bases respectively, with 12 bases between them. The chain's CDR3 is CASSSRDGAQHF. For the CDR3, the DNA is TGTGCCAGCAGCTCCCGGGACGGGGCCCAGCATTTT.

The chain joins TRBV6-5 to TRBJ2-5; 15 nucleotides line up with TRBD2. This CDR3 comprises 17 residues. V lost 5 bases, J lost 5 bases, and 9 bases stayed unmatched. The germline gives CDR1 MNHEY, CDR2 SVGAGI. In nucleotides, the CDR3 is TGTGCCAGCAGTCGGACTAGCGGGGGGGCAGGGGGGGAGACCCAGTACTTC. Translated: CASSRTSGGAGGETQYF.

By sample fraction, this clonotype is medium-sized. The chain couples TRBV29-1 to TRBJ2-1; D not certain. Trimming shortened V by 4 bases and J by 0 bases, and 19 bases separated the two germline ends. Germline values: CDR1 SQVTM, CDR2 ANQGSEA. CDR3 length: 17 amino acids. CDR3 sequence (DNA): TGCAGCGTTGGGTCCGATTTGCTAACGAGCTCCTACAATGAGCAGTTCTTC. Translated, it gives CSVGSDLLTSSYNEQFF.

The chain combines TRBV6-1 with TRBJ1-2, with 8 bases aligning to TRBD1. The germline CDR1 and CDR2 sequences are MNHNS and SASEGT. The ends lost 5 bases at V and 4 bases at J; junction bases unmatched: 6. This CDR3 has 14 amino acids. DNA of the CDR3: TGTGCCAGCAGTCCCTGGACAGGGTTCTATGGCTACACCTTC. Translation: CASSPWTGFYGYTF.

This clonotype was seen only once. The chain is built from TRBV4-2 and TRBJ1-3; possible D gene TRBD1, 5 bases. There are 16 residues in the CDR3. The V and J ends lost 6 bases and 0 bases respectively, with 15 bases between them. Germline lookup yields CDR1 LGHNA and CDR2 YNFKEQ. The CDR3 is CASSLDYGGSGNTIYF. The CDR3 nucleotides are TGTGCCAGCAGTCTTGATTACGGGGGCTCTGGAAACACCATATATTTT.

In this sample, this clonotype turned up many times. The CDR3 sequence is CATSDGRGKEFF. The CDR3 DNA sequence: TGTGCCACCAGTGATGGTAGGGGGAAGGAGTTCTTC. This chain links TRBV24-1 with TRBJ2-1, with D possibly being TRBD1 (6 bases). Per the germline V gene, CDR1 is KGHDR and CDR2 is SFDVKD. Trimming removed 3 bases from V and 14 bases from J, with 13 bases in between. CDR3 length equals 12 residues.

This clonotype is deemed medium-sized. CDR3 protein: CASSIAAGASGNTIYF. CDR3 bases: TGTGCCAGTAGTATAGCCGCAGGGGCCTCTGGAAACACCATATATTTT. The J gene is TRBJ1-3, the V gene TRBV19; perhaps TRBD1 as D (6 bases). There are 16 residues in the CDR3. Trimming removed 1 base at V and 0 bases at J, with 10 bases between. CDR1 LNHDA and CDR2 SQIVND come from the germline V gene (reference sequence).

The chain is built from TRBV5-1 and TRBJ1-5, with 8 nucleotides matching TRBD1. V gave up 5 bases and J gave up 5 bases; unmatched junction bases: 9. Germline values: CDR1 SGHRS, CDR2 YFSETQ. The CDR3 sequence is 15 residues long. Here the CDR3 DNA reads TGCGCCAGCAGAGCCAGGGGGCTGGAACATCAGCCCCAGCATTTT. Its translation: CASRARGLEHQPQHF.

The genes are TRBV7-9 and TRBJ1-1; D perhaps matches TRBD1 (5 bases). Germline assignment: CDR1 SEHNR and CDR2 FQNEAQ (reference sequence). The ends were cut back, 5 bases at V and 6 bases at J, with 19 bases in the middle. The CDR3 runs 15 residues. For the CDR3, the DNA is TGTGCCAGCAGCCGGTTGGGCACTTCGGGGGCTGAAGCTTTCTTT. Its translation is CASSRLGTSGAEAFF.

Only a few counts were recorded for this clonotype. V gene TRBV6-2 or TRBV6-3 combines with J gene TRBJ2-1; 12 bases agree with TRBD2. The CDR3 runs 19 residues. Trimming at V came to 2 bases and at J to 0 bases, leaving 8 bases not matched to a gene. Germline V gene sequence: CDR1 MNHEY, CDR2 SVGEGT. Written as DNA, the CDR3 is TGTGCCAGCAGTTACGGACTAGCGGGAACTACATCCTCCTACAATGAGCAGTTCTTC. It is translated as CASSYGLAGTTSSYNEQFF.

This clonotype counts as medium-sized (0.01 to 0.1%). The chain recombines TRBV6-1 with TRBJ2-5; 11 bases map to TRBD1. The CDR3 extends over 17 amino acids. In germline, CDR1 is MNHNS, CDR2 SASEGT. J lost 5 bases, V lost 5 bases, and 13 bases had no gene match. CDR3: CASSQSGQGAIWETQYF. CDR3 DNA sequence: TGTGCCAGCAGTCAATCCGGACAGGGGGCGATTTGGGAGACCCAGTACTTC.

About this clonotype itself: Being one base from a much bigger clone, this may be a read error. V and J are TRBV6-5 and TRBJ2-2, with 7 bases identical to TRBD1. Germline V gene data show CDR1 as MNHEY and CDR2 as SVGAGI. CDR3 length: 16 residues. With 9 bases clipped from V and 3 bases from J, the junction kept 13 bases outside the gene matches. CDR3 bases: TGTGCCAGTGGATTGAGTAGGGGGCGCGACACCGGGGAGCTGTTTTTT. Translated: CASGLSRGRDTGELFF.

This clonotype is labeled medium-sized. The CDR3 is CASTPGGKETQYF. DNA of the CDR3: TGTGCCAGCACCCCAGGGGGCAAAGAGACCCAGTACTTC. This chain links TRBV5-5 with TRBJ2-5, with 8 nucleotides matching TRBD1. Trimming cost V 6 bases and J 3 bases; bases outside gene matches: 4. From germline, CDR1 is SGHKS and CDR2 YYEKEE (reference sequence). The CDR3 has 13 amino acids.